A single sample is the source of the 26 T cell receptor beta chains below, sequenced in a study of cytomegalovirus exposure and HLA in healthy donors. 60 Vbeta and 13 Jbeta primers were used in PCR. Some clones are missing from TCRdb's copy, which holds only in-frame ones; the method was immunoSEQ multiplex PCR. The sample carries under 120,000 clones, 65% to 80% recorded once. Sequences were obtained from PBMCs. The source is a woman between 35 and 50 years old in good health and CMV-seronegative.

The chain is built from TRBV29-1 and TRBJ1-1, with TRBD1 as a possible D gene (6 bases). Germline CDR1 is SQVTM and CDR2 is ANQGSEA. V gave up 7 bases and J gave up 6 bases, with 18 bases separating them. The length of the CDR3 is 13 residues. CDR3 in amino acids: CSASQGRSSEAFF. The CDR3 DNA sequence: TGCAGCGCTTCCCAGGGGCGGTCGTCTGAAGCTTTCTTT.

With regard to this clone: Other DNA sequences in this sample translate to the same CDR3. The CDR3 is CATSRDLAGSTDTQYF. CDR3 nucleotide sequence: TGTGCCACCAGCAGAGATCTGGCAGGGTCCACAGATACGCAGTATTTT. The chain couples TRBV15 to TRBJ2-3; a possible D gene is TRBD1 (5 bases). From germline, CDR1 is LNHNV and CDR2 YYDKDF (reference sequence). V lost 0 bases to trimming and J lost 2 bases, with 12 bases between them. The CDR3 spans 16 residues.

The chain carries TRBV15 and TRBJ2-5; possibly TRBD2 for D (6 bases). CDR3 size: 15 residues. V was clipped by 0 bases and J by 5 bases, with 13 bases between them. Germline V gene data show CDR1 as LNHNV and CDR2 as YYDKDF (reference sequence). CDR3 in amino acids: CATSRDRSGVETQYF. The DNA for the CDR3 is TGTGCCACCAGCAGAGATCGATCGGGGGTGGAGACCCAGTACTTC. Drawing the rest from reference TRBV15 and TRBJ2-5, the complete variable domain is DAMVIQNPRYQVTQFGKPVTLSCSQTLNHNVMYWYQQKSSQAPKLLFHYYDKDFNNEADTPDNFQSRRPNTSFCFLDIRSPGLGDTAMYLCATSRDRSGVETQYFGPGTRLLVL.

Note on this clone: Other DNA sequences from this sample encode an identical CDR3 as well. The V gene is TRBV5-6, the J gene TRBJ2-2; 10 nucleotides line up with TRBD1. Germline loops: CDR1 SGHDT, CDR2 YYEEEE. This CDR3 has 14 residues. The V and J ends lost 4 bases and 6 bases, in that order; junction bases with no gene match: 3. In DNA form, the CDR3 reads TGTGCCAGCAGCGAAGGACAGGGGGCCGGGGAGCTGTTTTTT. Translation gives CASSEGQGAGELFF.

CDR3 sequence: CASSSALRVSYEQYF. CDR3 nucleotides: TGTGCCAGCAGTTCCGCCCTCAGGGTTTCCTACGAGCAGTACTTC. The V and J genes are TRBV28 and TRBJ2-7; possibly TRBD1 for D (5 bases). Germline CDR1 MDHEN, CDR2 SYDVKM. This CDR3 contains 15 residues. With 4 bases removed from V and 1 base from J, the gap between germline ends came to 14 bases.

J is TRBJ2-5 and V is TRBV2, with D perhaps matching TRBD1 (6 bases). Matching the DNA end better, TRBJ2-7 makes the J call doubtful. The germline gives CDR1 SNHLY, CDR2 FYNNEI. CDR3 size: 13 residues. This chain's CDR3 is CASNPTGTYEQYF. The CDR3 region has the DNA TGTGCCAGCAACCCAACCGGGACATACGAGCAGTACTTC.

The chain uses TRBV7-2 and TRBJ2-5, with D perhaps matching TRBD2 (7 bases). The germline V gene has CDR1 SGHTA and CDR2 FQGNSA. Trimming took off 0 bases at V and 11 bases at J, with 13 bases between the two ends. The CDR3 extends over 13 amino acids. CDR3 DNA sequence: TGTGCCAGCAGCTTAGCGGAGGGGGGGTCGCAGTACTTC. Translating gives CASSLAEGGSQYF.

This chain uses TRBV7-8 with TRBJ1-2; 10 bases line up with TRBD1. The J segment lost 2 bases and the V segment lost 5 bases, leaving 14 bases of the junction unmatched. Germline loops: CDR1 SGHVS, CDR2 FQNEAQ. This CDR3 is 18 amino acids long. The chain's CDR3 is CASSLSQPGQGDNYGYTF. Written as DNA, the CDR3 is TGTGCCAGCAGCCTTAGTCAGCCCGGACAGGGGGACAACTATGGCTACACCTTC.

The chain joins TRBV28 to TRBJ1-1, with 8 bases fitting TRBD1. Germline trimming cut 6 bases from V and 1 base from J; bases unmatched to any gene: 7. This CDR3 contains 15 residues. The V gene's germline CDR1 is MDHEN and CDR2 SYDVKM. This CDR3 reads CASSNTGGPNTEAFF. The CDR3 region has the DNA TGTGCCAGCAGCAATACAGGGGGACCGAACACTGAAGCTTTCTTT.

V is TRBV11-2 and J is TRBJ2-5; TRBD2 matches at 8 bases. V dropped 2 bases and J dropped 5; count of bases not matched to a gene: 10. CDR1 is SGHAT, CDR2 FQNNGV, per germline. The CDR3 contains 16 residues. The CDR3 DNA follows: TGTGCCAGCAGCTTATCCCCCGCGGGAGGAATGGAGACCCAGTACTTC. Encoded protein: CASSLSPAGGMETQYF.

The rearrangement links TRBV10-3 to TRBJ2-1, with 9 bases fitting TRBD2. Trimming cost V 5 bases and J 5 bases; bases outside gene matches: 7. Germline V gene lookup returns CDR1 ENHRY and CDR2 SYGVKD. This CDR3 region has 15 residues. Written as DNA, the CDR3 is TGTGCCATCAGTTCAAGACTAGCGGAGGACAATGAGCAGTTCTTC. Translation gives CAISSRLAEDNEQFF.

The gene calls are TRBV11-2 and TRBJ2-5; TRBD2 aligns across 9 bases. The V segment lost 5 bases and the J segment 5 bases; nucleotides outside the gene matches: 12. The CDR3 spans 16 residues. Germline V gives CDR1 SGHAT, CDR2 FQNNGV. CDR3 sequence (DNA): TGTGCCAGCAGCCCCCCCCGGGCTAGCGGGACTGAGACCCAGTACTTC. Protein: CASSPPRASGTETQYF.

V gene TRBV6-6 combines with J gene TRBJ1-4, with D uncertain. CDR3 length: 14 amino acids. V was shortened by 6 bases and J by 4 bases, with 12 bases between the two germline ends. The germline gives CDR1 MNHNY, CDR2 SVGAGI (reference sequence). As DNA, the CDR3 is TGTGCCAGCAGAGCCCCCGGGAGTAATGAAAAACTGTTTTTT. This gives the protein CASRAPGSNEKLFF.

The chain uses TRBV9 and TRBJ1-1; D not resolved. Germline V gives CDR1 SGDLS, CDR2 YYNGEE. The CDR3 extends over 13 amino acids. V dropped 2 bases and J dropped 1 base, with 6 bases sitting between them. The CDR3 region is CASSVESNTEAFF. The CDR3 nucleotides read TGTGCCAGCAGCGTCGAGTCGAACACTGAAGCTTTCTTT.

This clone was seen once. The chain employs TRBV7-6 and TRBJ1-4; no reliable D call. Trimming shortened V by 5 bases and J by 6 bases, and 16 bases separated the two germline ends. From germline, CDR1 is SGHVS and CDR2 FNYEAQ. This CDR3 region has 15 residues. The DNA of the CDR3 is TGTGCCAGCAGCCAGGACCGGGGATTCGATGAAAAACTGTTTTTT. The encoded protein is CASSQDRGFDEKLFF. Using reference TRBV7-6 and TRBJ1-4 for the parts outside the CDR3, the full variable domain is GAGVSQSPRYKVTKRGQDVALRCDPISGHVSLYWYRQALGQGPEFLTYFNYEAQQDKSGLPNDRFSAERPEGSISTLTIQRTEQRDSAMYRCASSQDRGFDEKLFFGSGTQLSVL.

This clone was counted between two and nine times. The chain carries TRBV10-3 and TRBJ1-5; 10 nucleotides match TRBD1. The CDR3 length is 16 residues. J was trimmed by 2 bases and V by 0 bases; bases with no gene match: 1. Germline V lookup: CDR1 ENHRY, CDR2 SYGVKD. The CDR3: CAISESGTGGNQPQHF. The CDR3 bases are TGTGCCATCAGTGAGTCCGGGACAGGGGGCAATCAGCCCCAGCATTTT.

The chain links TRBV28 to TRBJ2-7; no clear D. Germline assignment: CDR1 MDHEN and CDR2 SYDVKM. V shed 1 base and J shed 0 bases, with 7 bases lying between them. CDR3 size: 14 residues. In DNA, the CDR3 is TGTGCCAGCAGTTTATATGGCAACTCCTACGAGCAGTACTTC. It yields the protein CASSLYGNSYEQYF.

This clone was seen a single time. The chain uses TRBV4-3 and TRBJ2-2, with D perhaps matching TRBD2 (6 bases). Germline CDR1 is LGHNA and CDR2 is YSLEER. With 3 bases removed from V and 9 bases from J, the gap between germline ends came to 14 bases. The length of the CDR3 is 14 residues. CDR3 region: CASSHLGGDRELFF. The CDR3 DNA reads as TGCGCCAGCAGCCATCTGGGGGGTGACAGGGAGCTGTTTTTT.

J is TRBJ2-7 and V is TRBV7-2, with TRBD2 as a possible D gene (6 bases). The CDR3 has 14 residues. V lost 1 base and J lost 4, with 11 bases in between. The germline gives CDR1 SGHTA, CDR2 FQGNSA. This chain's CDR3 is CASSLVPGVYEQYF. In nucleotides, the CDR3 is TGTGCCAGCAGCTTAGTTCCGGGGGTGTACGAGCAGTACTTC.

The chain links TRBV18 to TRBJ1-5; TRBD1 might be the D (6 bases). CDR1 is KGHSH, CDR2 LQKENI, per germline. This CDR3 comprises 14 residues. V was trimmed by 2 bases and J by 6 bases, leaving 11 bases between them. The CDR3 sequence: CASSPNRVGQPQHF. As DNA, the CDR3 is TGTGCCAGCTCACCAAACAGGGTTGGTCAGCCCCAGCATTTT.

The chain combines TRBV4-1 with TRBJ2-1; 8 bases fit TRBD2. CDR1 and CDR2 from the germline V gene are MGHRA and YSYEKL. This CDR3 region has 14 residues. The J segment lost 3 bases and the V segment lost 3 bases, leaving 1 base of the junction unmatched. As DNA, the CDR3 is TGCGCCAGCAGCCACGGGGGGGGCTACAATGAGCAGTTCTTC. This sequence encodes CASSHGGGYNEQFF.

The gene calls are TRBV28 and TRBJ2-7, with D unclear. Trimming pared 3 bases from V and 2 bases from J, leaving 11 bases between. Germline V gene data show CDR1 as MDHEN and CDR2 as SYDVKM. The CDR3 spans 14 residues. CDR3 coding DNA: TGTGCCAGCAGTTTCCCCCGAGGCCCCTACGAGCAGTACTTC. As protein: CASSFPRGPYEQYF.

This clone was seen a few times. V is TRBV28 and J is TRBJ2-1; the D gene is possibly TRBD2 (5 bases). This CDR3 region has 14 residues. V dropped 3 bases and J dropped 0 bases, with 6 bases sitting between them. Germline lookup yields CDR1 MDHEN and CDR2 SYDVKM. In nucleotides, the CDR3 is TGTGCCAGCAGTTTCGCGGGCTCCTACAATGAGCAGTTCTTC. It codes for CASSFAGSYNEQFF.

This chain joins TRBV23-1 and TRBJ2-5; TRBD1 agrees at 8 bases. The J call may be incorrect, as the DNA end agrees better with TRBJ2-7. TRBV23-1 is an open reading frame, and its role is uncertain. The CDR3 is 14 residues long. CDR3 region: CASSHHDRGYEQYF. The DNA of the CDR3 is TGCGCCAGCAGTCATCATGACAGGGGCTACGAGCAGTACTTC.

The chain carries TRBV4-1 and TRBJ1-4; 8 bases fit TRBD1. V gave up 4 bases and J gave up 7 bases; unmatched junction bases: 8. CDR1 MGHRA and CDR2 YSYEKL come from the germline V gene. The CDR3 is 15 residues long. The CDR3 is CASSPGSGTGEKLFF. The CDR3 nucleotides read TGCGCCAGCAGCCCAGGGAGCGGGACAGGTGAAAAACTGTTTTTT.

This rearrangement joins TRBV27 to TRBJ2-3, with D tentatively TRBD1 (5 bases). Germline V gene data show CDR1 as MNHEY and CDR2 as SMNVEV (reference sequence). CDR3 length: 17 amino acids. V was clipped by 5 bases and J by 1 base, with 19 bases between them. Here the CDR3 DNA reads TGTGCCAGCAGTCCGCTTAGTACAGGCAGGGGCACAGATACGCAGTATTTT. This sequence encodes CASSPLSTGRGTDTQYF.